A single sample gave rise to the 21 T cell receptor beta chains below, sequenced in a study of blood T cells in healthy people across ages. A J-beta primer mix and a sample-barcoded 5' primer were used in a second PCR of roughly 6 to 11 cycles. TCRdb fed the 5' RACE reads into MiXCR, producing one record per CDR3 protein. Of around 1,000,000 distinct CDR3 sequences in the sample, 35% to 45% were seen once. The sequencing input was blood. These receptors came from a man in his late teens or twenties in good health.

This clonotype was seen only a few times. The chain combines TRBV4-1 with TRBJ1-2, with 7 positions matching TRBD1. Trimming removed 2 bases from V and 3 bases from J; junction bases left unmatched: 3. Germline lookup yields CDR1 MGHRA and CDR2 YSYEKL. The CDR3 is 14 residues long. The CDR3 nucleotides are TGCGCCAGCAGCCAAAACAGGGGAGACTATGGCTACACCTTC. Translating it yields CASSQNRGDYGYTF.

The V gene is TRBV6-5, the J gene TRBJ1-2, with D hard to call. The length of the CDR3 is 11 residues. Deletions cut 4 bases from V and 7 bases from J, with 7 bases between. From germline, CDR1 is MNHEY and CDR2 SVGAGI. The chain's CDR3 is CASSSYSGYTF. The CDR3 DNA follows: TGTGCCAGCAGTTCCTACTCTGGCTACACCTTC.

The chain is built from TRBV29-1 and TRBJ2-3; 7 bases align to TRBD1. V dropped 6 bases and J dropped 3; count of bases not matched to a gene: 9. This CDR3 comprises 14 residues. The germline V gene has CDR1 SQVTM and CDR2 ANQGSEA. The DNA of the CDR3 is TGCAGCGTGCAGCAGGGGGAGAGGACAGATACGCAGTATTTT. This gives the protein CSVQQGERTDTQYF.

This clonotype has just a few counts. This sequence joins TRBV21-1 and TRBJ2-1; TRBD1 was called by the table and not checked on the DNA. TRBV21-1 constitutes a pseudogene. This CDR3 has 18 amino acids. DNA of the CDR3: TGTGCCAGCAGTAAACTCGTCGTAGTCGGGACAGGGTTGTTTGAGCAGTTCTTC. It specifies CASSKLVVVGTGLFEQFF.

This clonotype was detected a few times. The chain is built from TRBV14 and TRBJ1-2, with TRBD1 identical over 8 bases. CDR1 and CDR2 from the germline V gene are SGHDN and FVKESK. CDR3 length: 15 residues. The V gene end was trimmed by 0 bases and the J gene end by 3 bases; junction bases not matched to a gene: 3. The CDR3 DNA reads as TGTGCCAGCAGCCAAGACAGGGGGCTTTACTATGGCTACACCTTC. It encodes CASSQDRGLYYGYTF.

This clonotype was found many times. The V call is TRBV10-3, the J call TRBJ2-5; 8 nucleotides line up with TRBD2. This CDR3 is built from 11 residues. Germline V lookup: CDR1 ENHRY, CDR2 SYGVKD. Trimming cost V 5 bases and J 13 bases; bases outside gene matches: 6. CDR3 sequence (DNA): TGTGCCATCAGTAATAGCGGGGATACGTACTTC. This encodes CAISNSGDTYF.

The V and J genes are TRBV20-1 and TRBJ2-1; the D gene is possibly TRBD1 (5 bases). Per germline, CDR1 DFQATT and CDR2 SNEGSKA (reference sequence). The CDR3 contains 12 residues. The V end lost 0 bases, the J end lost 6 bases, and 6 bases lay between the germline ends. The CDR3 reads CSARDQGNEQFF. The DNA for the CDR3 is TGCAGTGCTAGAGATCAGGGCAATGAGCAGTTCTTC.

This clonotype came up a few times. CDR3: CSARVSQGALGEAFF. DNA of the CDR3: TGCAGTGCTAGAGTCTCCCAGGGGGCTCTGGGGGAAGCTTTCTTT. The chain has TRBV20-1 and TRBJ1-1, with 8 bases lining up with TRBD1. CDR3 length: 15 amino acids. With 1 base clipped from V and 8 bases from J, the junction kept 12 bases outside the gene matches. Germline V gene data show CDR1 as DFQATT and CDR2 as SNEGSKA (reference sequence).

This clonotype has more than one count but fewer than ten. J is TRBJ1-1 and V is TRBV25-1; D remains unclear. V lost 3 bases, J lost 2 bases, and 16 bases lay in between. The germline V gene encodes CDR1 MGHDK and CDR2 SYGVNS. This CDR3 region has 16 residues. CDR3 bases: TGTGCCAGCAGTGAGGCTGGGTCGGGCCCAAACACTGAAGCTTTCTTT. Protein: CASSEAGSGPNTEAFF.

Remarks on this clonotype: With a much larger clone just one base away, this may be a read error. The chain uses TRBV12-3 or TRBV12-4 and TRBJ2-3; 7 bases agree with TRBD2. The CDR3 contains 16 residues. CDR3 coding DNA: TGTGCCAGCAGACCAAGCGGGGCATCTAGCACAGATACGGAGTATTTT. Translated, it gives CASRPSGASSTDTEYF.

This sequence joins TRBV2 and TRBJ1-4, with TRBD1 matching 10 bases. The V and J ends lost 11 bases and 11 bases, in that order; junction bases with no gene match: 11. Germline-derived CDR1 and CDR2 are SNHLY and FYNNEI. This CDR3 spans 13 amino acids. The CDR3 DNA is TGTGCCGGACTCCGGGACAGGGGTGAGAAACTGTTTTTT. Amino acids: CAGLRDRGEKLFF.

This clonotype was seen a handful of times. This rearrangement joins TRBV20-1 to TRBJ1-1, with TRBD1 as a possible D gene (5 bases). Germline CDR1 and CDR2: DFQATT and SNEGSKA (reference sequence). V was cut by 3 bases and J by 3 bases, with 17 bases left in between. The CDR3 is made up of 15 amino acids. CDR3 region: CSASAAFGGDTEAFF. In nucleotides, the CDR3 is TGCAGTGCTAGCGCGGCTTTTGGGGGTGACACTGAAGCTTTCTTT.

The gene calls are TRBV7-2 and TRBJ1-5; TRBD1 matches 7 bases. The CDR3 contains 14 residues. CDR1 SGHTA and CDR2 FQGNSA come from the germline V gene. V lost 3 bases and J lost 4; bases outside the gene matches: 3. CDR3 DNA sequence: TGTGCCAGCAGCTTCTGGGACAGAAATCAGCCCCAGCATTTT. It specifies CASSFWDRNQPQHF.

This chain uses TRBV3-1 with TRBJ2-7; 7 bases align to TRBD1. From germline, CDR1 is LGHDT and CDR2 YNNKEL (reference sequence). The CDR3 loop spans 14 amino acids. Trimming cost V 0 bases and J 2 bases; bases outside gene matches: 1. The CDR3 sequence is CASSQDQGAYEQYF. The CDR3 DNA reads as TGTGCCAGCAGCCAAGACCAGGGGGCCTACGAGCAGTACTTC.

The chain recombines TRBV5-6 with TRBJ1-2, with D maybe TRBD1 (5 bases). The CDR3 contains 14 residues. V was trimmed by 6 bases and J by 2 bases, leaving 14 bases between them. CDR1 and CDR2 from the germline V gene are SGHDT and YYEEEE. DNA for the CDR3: TGTGCCAGCACCGTAATGGGACGGAACTATGGCTACACCTTC. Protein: CASTVMGRNYGYTF. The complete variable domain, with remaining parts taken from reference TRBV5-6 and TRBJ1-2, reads DAGVTQSPTHLIKTRGQQVTLRCSPKSGHDTVSWYQQALGQGPQFIFQYYEEEERQRGNFPDRFSGHQFPNYSSELNVNALLLGDSALYLCASTVMGRNYGYTFGSGTRLTVV.

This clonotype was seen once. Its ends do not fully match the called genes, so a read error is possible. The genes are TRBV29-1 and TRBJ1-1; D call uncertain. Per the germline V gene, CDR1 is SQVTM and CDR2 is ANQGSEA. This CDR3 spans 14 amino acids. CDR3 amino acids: CSVETPQAGVEALF. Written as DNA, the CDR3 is TGCAGCGTTGAGACTCCCCAGGCCGGGGTTGAAGCTCTCTTT.

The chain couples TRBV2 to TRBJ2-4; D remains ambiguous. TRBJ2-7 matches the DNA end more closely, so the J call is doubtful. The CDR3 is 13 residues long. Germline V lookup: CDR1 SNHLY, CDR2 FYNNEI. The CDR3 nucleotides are TGTGCCAGCAGTCCCTACATTGCCTCCGAGCAGTACTTC. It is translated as CASSPYIASEQYF.

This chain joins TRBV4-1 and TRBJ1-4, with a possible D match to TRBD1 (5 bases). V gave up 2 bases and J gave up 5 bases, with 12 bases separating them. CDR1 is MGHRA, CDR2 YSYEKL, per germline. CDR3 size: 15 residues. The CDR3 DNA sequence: TGCGCCAGCAGCCAAAAGACAGAGGGGAATGAAAAACTGTTTTTT. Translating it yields CASSQKTEGNEKLFF.

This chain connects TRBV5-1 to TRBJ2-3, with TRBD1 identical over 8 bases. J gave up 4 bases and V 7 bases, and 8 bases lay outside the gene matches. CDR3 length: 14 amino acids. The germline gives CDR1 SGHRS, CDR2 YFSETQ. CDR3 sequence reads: CASGVDRAPDTQYF. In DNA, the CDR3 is TGCGCCAGCGGCGTGGACAGGGCCCCAGATACGCAGTATTTT.

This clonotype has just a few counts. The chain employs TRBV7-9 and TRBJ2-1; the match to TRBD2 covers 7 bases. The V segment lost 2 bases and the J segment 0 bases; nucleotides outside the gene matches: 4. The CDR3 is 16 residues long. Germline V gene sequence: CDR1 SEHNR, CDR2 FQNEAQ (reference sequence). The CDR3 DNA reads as TGTGCCAGCAGCTTAAAACCTAGCGGCTCCTACAATGAGCAGTTCTTC. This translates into CASSLKPSGSYNEQFF.

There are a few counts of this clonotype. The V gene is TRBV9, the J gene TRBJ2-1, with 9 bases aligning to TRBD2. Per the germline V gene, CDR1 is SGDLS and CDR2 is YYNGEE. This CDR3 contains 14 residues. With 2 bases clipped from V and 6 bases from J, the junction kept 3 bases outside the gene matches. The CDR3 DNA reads TGTGCCAGCAGCGTTGGCGGGGGGGCCAATGAGCAGTTCTTC. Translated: CASSVGGGANEQFF.